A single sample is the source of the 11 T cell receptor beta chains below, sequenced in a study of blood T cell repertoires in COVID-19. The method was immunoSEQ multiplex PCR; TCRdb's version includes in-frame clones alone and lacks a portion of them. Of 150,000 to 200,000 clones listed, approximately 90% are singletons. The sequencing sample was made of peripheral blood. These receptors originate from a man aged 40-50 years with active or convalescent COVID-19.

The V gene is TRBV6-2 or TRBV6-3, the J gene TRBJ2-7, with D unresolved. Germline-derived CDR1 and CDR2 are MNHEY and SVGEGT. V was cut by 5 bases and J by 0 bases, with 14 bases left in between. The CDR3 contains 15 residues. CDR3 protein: CASSTGPTNSYEQYF. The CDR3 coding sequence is TGTGCCAGCAGTACGGGTCCGACCAACTCCTACGAGCAGTACTTC.

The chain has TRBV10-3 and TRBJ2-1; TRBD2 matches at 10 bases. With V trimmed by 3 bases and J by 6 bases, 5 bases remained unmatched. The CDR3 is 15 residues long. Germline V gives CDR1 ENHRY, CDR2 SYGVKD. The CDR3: CAISDPSGRSNEQFF. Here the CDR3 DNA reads TGTGCCATCAGTGACCCTAGCGGGAGATCCAATGAGCAGTTCTTC.

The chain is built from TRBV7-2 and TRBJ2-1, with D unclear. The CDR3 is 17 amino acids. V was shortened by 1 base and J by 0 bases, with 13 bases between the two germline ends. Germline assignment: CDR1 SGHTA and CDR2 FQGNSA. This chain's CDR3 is CASSLDPPSGSYNEQFF. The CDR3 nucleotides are TGTGCCAGCAGCTTAGACCCCCCCTCAGGCTCCTACAATGAGCAGTTCTTC.

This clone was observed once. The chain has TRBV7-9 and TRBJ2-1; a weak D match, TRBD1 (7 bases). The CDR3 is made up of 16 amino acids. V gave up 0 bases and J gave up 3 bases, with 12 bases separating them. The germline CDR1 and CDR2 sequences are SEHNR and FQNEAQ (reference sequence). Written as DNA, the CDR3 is TGTGCCAGCAGCTTAGCGCAGGGGGAGGACTACAATGAGCAGTTCTTC. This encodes CASSLAQGEDYNEQFF.

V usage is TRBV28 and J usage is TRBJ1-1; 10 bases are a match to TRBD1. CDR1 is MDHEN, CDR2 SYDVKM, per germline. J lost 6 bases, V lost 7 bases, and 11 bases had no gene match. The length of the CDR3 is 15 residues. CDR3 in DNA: TGTGCCAGCACCCAAAGGACAGGGGGAAGGGCTGAAGCTTTCTTT. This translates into CASTQRTGGRAEAFF.

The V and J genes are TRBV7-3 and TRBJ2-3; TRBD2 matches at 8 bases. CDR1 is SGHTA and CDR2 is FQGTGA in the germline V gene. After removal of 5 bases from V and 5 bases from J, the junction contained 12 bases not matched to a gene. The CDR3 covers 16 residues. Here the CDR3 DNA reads TGTGCCAGCAGCCCACTCGGGGGGGGGCCTAAAGATACGCAGTATTTT. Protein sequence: CASSPLGGGPKDTQYF. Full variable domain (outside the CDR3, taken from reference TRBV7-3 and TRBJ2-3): GAGVSQTPSNKVTEKGKYVELRCDPISGHTALYWYRQSLGQGPEFLIYFQGTGAADDSGLPNDRFFAVRPEGSVSTLKIQRTERGDSAVYLCASSPLGGGPKDTQYFGPGTRLTVL.

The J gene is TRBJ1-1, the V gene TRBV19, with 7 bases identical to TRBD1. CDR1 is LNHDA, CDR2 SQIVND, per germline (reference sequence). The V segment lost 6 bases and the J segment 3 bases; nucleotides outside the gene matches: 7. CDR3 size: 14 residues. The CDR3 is CASRGVGGDTEAFF. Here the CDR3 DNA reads TGTGCCAGTAGAGGAGTAGGGGGCGACACTGAAGCTTTCTTT.

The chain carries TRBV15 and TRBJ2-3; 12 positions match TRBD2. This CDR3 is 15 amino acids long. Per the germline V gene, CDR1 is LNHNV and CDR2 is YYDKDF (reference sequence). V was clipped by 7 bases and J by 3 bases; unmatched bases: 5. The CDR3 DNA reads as TGTGCCACCAAGTCTCTAGCGGGGGGGACAGATACGCAGTATTTT. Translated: CATKSLAGGTDTQYF.

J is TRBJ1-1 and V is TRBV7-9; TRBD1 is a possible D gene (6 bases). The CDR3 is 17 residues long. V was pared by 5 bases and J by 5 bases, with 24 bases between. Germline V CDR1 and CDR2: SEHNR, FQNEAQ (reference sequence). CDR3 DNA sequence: TGTGCCAGCAGCCAGGGGTGGCAGGGGATTTCGGTAACTGAAGCTTTCTTT. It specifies CASSQGWQGISVTEAFF.

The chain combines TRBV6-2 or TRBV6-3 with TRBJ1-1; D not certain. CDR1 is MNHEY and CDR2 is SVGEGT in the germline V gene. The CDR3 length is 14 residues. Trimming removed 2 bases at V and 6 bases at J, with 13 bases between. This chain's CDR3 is CASSYDLVSAEAFF. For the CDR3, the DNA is TGTGCCAGCAGTTACGACCTTGTGAGCGCTGAAGCTTTCTTT.

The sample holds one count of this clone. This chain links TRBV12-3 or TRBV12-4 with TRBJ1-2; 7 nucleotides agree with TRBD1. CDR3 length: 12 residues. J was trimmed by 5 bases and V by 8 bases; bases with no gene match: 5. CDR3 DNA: TGTGCCAGCGTTACAGGGGATTATGGCTACACCTTC. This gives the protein CASVTGDYGYTF.